What follows is one TCR beta chain and its context. This specimen comes from a study of Graves' ophthalmopathy and Graves' hyperthyroidism. Amplification of TCR beta CDR3 regions used RNA transcripts. RT-PCR was first run with HTBI primers, then multiplex PCR in a second round. TCRdb recomputed calls from the multiplex PCR reads with MiXCR, one row per CDR3 protein. The sample lists around 1.1 million distinct CDR3 sequences; less than 45% were seen once. The specimen sequenced was peripheral blood or thyroid tissue (not recorded which). The sequence was obtained from an adult man with Graves' hyperthyroidism.

CDR3 residues: CSVIQGGYEQYF. The CDR3 region has the DNA TGCAGCGTGATACAGGGGGGTTACGAGCAGTACTTC. This chain joins TRBV29-1 and TRBJ2-7; 8 bases map to TRBD1. In germline, CDR1 is SQVTM, CDR2 ANQGSEA. V gave up 6 bases and J gave up 4 bases; unmatched junction bases: 5. The CDR3 is 12 residues long.